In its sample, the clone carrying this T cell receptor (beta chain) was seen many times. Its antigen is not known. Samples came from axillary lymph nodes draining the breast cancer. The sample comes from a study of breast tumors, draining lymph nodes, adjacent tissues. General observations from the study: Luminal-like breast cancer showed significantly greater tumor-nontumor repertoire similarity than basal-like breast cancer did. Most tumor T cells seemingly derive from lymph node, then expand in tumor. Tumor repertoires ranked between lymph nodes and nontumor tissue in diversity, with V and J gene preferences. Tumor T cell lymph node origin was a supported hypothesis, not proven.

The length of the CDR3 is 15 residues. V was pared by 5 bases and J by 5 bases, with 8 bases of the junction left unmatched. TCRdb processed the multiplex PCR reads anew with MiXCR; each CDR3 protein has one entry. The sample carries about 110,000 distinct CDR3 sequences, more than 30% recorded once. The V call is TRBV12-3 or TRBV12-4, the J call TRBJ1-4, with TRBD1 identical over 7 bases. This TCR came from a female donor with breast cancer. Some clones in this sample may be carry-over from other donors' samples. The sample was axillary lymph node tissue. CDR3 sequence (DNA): TGTGCCAGCAGTGGGGCCGGGACAGAAAATGAAAAACTGTTTTTT. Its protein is CASSGAGTENEKLFF.